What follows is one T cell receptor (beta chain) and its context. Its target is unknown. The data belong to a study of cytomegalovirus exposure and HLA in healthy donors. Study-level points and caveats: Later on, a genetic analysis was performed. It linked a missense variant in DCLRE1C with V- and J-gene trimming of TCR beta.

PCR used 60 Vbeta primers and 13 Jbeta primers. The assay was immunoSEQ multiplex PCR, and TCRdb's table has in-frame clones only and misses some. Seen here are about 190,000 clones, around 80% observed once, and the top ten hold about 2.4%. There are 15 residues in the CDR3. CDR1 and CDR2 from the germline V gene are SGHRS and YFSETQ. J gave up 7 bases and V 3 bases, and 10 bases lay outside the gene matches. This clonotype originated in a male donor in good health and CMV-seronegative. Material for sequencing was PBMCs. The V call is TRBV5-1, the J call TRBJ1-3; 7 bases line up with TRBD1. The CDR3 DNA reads TGCGCCAGCAGCTCACTCGACAGGGAGAGGAACACCATATATTTT. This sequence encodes CASSSLDRERNTIYF. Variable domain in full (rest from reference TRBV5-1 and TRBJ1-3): KAGVTQTPRYLIKTRGQQVTLSCSPISGHRSVSWYQQTPGQGLQFLFEYFSETQRNKGNFPGRFSGRQFSNSRSEMNVSTLELGDSALYLCASSSLDRERNTIYFGEGSWLTVV.